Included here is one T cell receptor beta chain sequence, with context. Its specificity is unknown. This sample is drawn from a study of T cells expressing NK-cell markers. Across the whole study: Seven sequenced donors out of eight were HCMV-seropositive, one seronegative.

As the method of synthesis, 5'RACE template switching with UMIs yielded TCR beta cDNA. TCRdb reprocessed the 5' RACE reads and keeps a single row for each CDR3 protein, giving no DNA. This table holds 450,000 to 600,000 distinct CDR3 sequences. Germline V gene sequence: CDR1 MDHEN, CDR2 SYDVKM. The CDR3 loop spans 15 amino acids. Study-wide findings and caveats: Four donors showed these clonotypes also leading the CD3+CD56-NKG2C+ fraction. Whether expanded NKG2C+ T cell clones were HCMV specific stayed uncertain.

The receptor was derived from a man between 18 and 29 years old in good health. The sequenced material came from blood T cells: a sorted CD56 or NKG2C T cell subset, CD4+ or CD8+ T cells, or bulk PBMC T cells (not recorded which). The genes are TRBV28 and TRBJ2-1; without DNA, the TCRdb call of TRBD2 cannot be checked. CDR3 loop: CASSLQRGRVNEQFF. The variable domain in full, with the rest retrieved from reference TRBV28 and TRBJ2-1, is DVKVTQSSRYLVKRTGEKVFLECVQDMDHENMFWYRQDPGLGLRLIYFSYDVKMKEKGDIPEGYSVSREKKERFSLILESASTNQTSMYLCASSLQRGRVNEQFFGPGTRLTVL.